Below, one T cell receptor (beta chain) is given with its context. This sample is drawn from a study of shared T cell receptors in the human thymus. The method was immunoSEQ multiplex PCR; TCRdb's version includes in-frame clones alone and lacks a portion of them. Of 600,000 or so clones in the sample, about 90% were seen once. The V gene's germline CDR1 is MDHEN and CDR2 SYDVKM. V lost 7 bases and J 4 bases, leaving 14 bases between the germline ends. CDR3 size: 14 residues. These same data were also listed under a study on human thymus T cells. As reported in that work: Corrective cardiac operations yielded the resected thymus tissue. Thymic TCR repertoires of unrelated people reportedly overlapped highly.

Sequencing input: thymocytes. The clonotype was recovered from a boy younger than two with a congenital heart defect. The V call is TRBV28, the J call TRBJ1-5; D gene ambiguous. DNA for the CDR3: TGTGCCAGCACTCCTCCGGGGTTGAATCAGCCCCAGCATTTT. Translated, it gives CASTPPGLNQPQHF.